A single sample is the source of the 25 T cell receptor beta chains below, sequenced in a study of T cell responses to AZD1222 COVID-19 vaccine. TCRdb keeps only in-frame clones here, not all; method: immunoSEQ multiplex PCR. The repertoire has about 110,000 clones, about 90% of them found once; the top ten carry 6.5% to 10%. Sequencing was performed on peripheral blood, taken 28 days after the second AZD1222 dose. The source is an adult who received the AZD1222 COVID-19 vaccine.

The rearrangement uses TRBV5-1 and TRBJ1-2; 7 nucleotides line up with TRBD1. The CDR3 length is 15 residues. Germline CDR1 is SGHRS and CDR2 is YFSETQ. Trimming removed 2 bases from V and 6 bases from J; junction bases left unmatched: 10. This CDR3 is CASSFFRGEGHGYTF. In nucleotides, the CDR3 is TGCGCCAGCAGCTTCTTCAGGGGGGAAGGCCATGGCTACACCTTC.

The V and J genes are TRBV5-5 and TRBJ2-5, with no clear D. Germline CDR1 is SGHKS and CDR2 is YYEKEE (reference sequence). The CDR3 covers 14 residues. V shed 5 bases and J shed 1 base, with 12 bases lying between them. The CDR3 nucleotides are TGTGCCAGCAGTAAAATTTCTCCCCAAGAGACCCAGTACTTC. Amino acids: CASSKISPQETQYF.

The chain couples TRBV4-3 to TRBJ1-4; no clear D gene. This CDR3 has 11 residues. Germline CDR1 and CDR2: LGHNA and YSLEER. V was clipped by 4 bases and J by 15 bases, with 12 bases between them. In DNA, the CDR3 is TGCGCCAGCAGCCCAGGTTATAGAATGTTTTTT. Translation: CASSPGYRMFF.

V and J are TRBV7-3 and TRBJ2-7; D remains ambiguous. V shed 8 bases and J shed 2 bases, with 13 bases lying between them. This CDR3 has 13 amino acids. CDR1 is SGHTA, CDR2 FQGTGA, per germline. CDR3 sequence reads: CASLGPITYEQYF. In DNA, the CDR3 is TGTGCCAGCTTGGGTCCCATAACCTACGAGCAGTACTTC.

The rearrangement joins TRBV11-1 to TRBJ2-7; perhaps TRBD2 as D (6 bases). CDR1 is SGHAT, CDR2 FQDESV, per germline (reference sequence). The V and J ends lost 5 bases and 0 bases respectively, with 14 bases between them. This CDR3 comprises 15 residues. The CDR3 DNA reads TGTGCCAGCAGCCCGTGGGGCGGGGCCTCCTACGAGCAGTACTTC. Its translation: CASSPWGGASYEQYF.

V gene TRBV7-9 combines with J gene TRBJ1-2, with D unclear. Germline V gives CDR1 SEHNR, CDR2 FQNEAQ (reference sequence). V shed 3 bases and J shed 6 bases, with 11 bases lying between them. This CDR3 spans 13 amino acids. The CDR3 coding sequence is TGTGCCAGCAGCTTGCAGACTGATCATGGCTACACCTTC. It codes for CASSLQTDHGYTF.

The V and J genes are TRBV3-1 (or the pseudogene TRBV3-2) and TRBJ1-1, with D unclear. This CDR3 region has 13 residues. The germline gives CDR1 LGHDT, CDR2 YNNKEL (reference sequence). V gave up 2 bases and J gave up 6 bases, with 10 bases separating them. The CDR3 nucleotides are TGTGCCAGCAGCCAATCCGTGCGGGCTGAAGCTTTCTTT. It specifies CASSQSVRAEAFF.

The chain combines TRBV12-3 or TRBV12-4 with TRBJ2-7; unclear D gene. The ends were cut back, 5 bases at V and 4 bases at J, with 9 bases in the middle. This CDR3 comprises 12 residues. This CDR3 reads CASSPDFYEQYF. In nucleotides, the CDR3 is TGTGCCAGCAGTCCCGATTTTTACGAGCAGTACTTC.

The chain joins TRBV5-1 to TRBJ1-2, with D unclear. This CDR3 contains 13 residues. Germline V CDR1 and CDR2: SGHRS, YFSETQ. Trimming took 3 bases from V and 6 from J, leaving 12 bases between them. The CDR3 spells CASSYGIDNGYTF. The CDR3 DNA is TGCGCCAGCAGCTACGGCATCGACAATGGCTACACCTTC. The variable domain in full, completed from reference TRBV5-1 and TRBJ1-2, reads KAGVTQTPRYLIKTRGQQVTLSCSPISGHRSVSWYQQTPGQGLQFLFEYFSETQRNKGNFPGRFSGRQFSNSRSEMNVSTLELGDSALYLCASSYGIDNGYTFGSGTRLTVV.

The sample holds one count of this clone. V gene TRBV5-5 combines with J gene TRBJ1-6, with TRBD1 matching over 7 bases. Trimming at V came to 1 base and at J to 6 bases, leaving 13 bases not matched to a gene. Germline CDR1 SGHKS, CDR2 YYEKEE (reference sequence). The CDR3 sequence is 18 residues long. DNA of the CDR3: TGTGCCAGCAGCTTGTCCCGGGACAGCTCCTACGGTAATTCACCCCTCCACTTT. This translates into CASSLSRDSSYGNSPLHF. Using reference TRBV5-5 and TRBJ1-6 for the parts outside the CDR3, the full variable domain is DAGVTQSPTHLIKTRGQQVTLRCSPISGHKSVSWYQQVLGQGPQFIFQYYEKEERGRGNFPDRFSARQFPNYSSELNVNALLLGDSALYLCASSLSRDSSYGNSPLHFGNGTRLTVT.

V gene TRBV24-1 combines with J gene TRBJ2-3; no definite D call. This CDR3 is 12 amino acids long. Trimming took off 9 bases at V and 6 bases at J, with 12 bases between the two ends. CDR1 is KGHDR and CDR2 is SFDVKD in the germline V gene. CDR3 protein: CATSISSDTQYF. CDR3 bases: TGTGCCACCTCAATCTCCTCCGATACGCAGTATTTT.

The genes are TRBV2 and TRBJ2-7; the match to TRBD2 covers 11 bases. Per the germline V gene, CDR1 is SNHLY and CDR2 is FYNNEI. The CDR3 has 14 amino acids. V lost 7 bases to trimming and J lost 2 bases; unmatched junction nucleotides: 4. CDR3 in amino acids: CASTSSGGAYEQYF. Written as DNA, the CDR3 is TGTGCCAGCACCAGTAGCGGGGGGGCCTACGAGCAGTACTTC.

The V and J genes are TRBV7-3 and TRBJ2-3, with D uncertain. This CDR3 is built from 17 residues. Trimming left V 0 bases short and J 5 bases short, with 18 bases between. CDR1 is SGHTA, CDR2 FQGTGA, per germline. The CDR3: CASSLTGDRTVRDTQYF. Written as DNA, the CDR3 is TGTGCCAGCAGCTTAACGGGCGATCGGACGGTGAGAGATACGCAGTATTTT.

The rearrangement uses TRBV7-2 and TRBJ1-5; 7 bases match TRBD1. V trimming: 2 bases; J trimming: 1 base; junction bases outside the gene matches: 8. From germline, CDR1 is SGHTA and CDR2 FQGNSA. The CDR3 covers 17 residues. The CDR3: CASSLNEGGVSNQPQHF. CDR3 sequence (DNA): TGTGCCAGCAGCTTAAATGAAGGGGGCGTAAGCAATCAGCCCCAGCATTTT.

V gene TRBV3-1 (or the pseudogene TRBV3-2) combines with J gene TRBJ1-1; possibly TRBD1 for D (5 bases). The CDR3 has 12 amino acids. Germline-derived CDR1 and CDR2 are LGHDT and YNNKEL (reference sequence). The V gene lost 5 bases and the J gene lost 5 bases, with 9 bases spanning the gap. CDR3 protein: CASSRGNTEAFF. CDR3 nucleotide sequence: TGTGCCAGCAGCAGGGGAAATACTGAAGCTTTCTTT.

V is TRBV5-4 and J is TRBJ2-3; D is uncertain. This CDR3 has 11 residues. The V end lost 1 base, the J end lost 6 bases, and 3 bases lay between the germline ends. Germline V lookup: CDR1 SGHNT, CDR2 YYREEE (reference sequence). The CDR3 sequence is CASSLTDTQYF. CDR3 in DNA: TGTGCCAGCAGCTTGACGGATACGCAGTATTTT.

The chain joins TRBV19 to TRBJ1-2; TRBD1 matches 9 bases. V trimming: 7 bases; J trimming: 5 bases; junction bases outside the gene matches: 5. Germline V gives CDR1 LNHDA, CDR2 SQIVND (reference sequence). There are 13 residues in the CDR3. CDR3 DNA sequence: TGTGCCAGTAACAACAGGGGGCTGTATGGCTACACCTTC. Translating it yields CASNNRGLYGYTF.

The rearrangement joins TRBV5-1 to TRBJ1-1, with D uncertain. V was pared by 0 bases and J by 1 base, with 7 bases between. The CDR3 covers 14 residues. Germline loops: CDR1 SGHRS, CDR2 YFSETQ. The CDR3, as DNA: TGCGCCAGCAGCTTGGCCGGGCAGAACACTGAAGCTTTCTTT. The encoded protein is CASSLAGQNTEAFF.

This chain's CDR3 is CASGSDSRELFF. The CDR3 region has the DNA TGTGCTAGTGGTTCGGACAGTAGGGAGCTGTTTTTT. This chain connects TRBV12-5 to TRBJ2-2; TRBD1 is a possible D gene (6 bases). V lost 4 bases and J lost 9, with 9 bases in between. CDR3 length: 12 amino acids. Germline V gene sequence: CDR1 LGHNT, CDR2 FRNRAP.

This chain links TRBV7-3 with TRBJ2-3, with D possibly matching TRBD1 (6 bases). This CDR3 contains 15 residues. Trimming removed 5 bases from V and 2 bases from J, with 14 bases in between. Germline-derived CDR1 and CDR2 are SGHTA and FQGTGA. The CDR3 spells CASSPQQGLTDTQYF. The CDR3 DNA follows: TGTGCCAGCAGCCCTCAGCAGGGGCTCACAGATACGCAGTATTTT.

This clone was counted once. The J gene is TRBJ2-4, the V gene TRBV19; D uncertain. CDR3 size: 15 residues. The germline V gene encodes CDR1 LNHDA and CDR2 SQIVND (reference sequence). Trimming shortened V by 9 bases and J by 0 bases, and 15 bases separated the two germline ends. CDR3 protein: CASPPTVLAKNIQYF. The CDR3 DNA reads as TGTGCCAGCCCCCCCACTGTACTAGCCAAAAACATTCAGTACTTC.

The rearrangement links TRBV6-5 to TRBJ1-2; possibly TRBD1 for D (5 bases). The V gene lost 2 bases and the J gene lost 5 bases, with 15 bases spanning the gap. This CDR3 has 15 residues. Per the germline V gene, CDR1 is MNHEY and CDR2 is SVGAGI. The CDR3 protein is CASSYRAGRGYGYTF. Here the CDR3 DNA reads TGTGCCAGCAGTTACAGGGCAGGGAGAGGGTATGGCTACACCTTC.

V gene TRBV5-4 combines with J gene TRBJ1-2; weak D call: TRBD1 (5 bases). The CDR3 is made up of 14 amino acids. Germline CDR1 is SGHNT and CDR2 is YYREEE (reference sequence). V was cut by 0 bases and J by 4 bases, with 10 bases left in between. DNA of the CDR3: TGTGCCAGCAGCTTGGACAGGAGGGGCTATGGCTACACCTTC. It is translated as CASSLDRRGYGYTF.

The CDR3 is CASIRGGPQETQYF. CDR3 in DNA: TGTGCCAGCATCCGGGGGGGCCCCCAAGAGACCCAGTACTTC. This chain uses TRBV7-2 with TRBJ2-5, with 8 bases that match TRBD2. V trimming: 7 bases; J trimming: 1 base; junction bases outside the gene matches: 5. In germline, CDR1 is SGHTA, CDR2 FQGNSA. The CDR3 is 14 amino acids. The whole variable domain, filled in from reference TRBV7-2 and TRBJ2-5, reads GAGVSQSPSNKVTEKGKDVELRCDPISGHTALYWYRQSLGQGLEFLIYFQGNSAPDKSGLPSDRFSAERTGGSVSTLTIQRTQQEDSAVYLCASIRGGPQETQYFGPGTRLLVL.

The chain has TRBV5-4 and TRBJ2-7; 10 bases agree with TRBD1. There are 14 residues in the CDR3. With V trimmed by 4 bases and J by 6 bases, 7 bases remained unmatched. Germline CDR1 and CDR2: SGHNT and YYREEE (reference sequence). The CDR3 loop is CASSGDRGLGEQYF. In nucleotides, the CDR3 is TGTGCCAGCAGCGGGGACAGGGGATTGGGCGAGCAGTACTTC.